The T cell receptor beta chain under discussion was sequenced for a study of cytomegalovirus exposure and HLA in healthy donors. Primers included in the PCR were 60 Vbeta and 13 Jbeta primers. Generated by immunoSEQ multiplex PCR, the TCRdb table keeps only in-frame clones and is missing some. This table holds about 140,000 clones, over 70% found once. The V end lost 3 bases, the J end lost 10 bases, and 9 bases lay between the germline ends. The germline gives CDR1 MGHDK, CDR2 SYGVNS. This CDR3 spans 11 amino acids. This clone was observed once. The source material was PBMCs. The V and J genes are TRBV25-1 and TRBJ1-2; the D is unclear. The clonotype originates from a woman in her thirties or forties in good health and CMV-seronegative. The CDR3 sequence: CASSDEAYYTF. CDR3 nucleotides: TGTGCCAGCAGTGATGAAGCGTACTACACCTTC.